The rows below give T cell receptor beta chains drawn from one sample of a study of control samples from healthy donors and cancer patients. Sequencing used immunoSEQ multiplex PCR; TCRdb keeps in-frame clones, though not all of them. The table lists some 90,000 clones, 85% to 90% of them singletons. The material sequenced was blood. The origin of the receptors is a woman aged 60-75 years in good health. The CDR3 runs from the conserved cysteine through the conserved F or W. The D gene is left open where the match is weak. A row's size may be missing; if present it is once, few, many or a size class.

CDR3aa: CAWSALGPLSNQPQHF; CDR3nt: TGTGCCTGGAGTGCCCTAGGGCCCCTCAGCAATCAGCCCCAGCATTTT; d_gene: .; v_gene: TRBV30; j_gene: TRBJ1-5; abundance: .
CDR3aa: CASSLRGALTGELFF; CDR3nt: TGTGCCAGCAGCTTAAGGGGAGCCCTCACCGGGGAGCTGTTTTTT; d_gene: .; v_gene: TRBV11-2; j_gene: TRBJ2-2; abundance: .
CDR3aa: CASSVGTGQYEKLFF; CDR3nt: TGTGCCAGCAGCGTAGGGACAGGGCAGTATGAAAAACTGTTTTTT; d_gene: TRBD1; v_gene: TRBV9; j_gene: TRBJ1-4; abundance: .
CDR3aa: CASSGLAGGTSSYNEQFF; CDR3nt: TGCGCCAGCAGTGGACTAGCGGGAGGTACGAGCTCCTACAATGAGCAGTTCTTC; d_gene: TRBD2; v_gene: TRBV10-2; j_gene: TRBJ2-1; abundance: .
CDR3aa: CASSESEHQPQHF; CDR3nt: TGTGCCAGCAGTGAGTCGGAACATCAGCCCCAGCATTTT; d_gene: .; v_gene: TRBV6-4; j_gene: TRBJ1-5; abundance: medium-sized
CDR3aa: CSVESRGFNYGYTF; CDR3nt: TGCAGCGTTGAAAGCAGGGGATTTAACTATGGCTACACCTTC; d_gene: .; v_gene: TRBV29-1; j_gene: TRBJ1-2; abundance: .
CDR3aa: CASSRAGGPQETQYF; CDR3nt: TGTGCCAGCAGTCGCGCCGGCGGCCCCCAAGAGACCCAGTACTTC; d_gene: .; v_gene: TRBV2; j_gene: TRBJ2-5; abundance: .
CDR3aa: CAWTPGFDYTF; CDR3nt: TGTGCCTGGACTCCTGGGTTCGACTACACCTTC; d_gene: .; v_gene: TRBV30; j_gene: TRBJ1-2; abundance: .
CDR3aa: CASSPGTGGFGNYGYTF; CDR3nt: TGTGCCAGCAGCCCCGGGACAGGGGGCTTCGGTAACTATGGCTACACCTTC; d_gene: TRBD1; v_gene: TRBV11-3; j_gene: TRBJ1-2; abundance: .
CDR3aa: CASSEGTAMNTEAFF; CDR3nt: TGTGCCAGCAGTGAAGGGACAGCGATGAACACTGAAGCTTTCTTT; d_gene: .; v_gene: TRBV2; j_gene: TRBJ1-1; abundance: .
CDR3aa: CASSQDPPGLAGEVDEQFF; CDR3nt: TGTGCCAGCAGCCAAGACCCCCCTGGTTTGGCGGGAGAAGTCGATGAGCAGTTCTTC; d_gene: TRBD2; v_gene: TRBV3-1/TRBV3-2; j_gene: TRBJ2-1; abundance: .
CDR3aa: CATSDGRYGYTF; CDR3nt: TGTGCCACCAGTGATGGGAGGTATGGCTACACCTTC; d_gene: .; v_gene: TRBV24-1; j_gene: TRBJ1-2; abundance: .
CDR3aa: CASSLETEAFF; CDR3nt: TGTGCCAGCAGCTTGGAAACTGAAGCTTTCTTT; d_gene: .; v_gene: TRBV5-4; j_gene: TRBJ1-1; abundance: .
CDR3aa: CASSLAPLAGGYNEQFF; CDR3nt: TGTGCCAGCAGCTTGGCCCCACTAGCGGGAGGGTACAATGAGCAGTTCTTC; d_gene: TRBD2; v_gene: TRBV5-4; j_gene: TRBJ2-1; abundance: .
CDR3aa: CASRLGGGYTF; CDR3nt: TGTGCCAGCAGGCTCGGGGGCGGCTACACCTTC; d_gene: .; v_gene: TRBV6-5; j_gene: TRBJ1-2; abundance: .
CDR3aa: CASSYQKGQGSSYEQYF; CDR3nt: TGTGCCAGCAGTTACCAAAAGGGACAGGGGAGCTCCTACGAGCAGTACTTC; d_gene: TRBD1; v_gene: TRBV28; j_gene: TRBJ2-7; abundance: .
CDR3aa: CATSRRLAGGDEQYF; CDR3nt: TGTGCCACCAGCAGAAGACTAGCGGGAGGGGACGAGCAGTACTTC; d_gene: TRBD2; v_gene: TRBV15; j_gene: TRBJ2-7; abundance: .
CDR3aa: CASSLGLGANYGYTF; CDR3nt: TGTGCCAGCAGTTTAGGTCTGGGGGCCAACTATGGCTACACCTTC; d_gene: .; v_gene: TRBV28; j_gene: TRBJ1-2; abundance: .
CDR3aa: CASSQSVTRQGQSISGANVLTF; CDR3nt: TGCGCCAGCAGTCAATCTGTAACTAGACAAGGACAATCTATCTCTGGGGCCAACGTCCTGACTTTC; d_gene: .; v_gene: TRBV23-1; j_gene: TRBJ2-6; abundance: .
CDR3aa: CASSLLASGGSGELFF; CDR3nt: TGTGCCAGCAGTCTATTGGCTAGCGGGGGTTCCGGGGAGCTGTTTTTT; d_gene: TRBD2; v_gene: TRBV27; j_gene: TRBJ2-2; abundance: .
CDR3aa: CATSDPITYEQYF; CDR3nt: TGTGCCACCAGTGATCCCATAACCTACGAGCAGTACTTC; d_gene: .; v_gene: TRBV24-1; j_gene: TRBJ2-7; abundance: .
CDR3aa: CASSESSGANVLTF; CDR3nt: TGTGCCAGCAGTGAATCCTCTGGGGCCAACGTCCTGACTTTC; d_gene: .; v_gene: TRBV2; j_gene: TRBJ2-6; abundance: .
CDR3aa: CASSLWGADGNTIYF; CDR3nt: TGTGCCAGCAGCTTATGGGGCGCGGATGGAAACACCATATATTTT; d_gene: .; v_gene: TRBV7-9; j_gene: TRBJ1-3; abundance: .
CDR3aa: CATSREGYQPQHF; CDR3nt: TGTGCCACCAGCAGAGAAGGATATCAGCCCCAGCATTTT; d_gene: .; v_gene: TRBV15; j_gene: TRBJ1-5; abundance: .
CDR3aa: CASSLWGTTEAFF; CDR3nt: TGTGCCAGCAGTTTATGGGGGACCACTGAAGCTTTCTTT; d_gene: .; v_gene: TRBV12-3/TRBV12-4; j_gene: TRBJ1-1; abundance: .
CDR3aa: CASSLTLSASGNTIYF; CDR3nt: TGTGCCAGCAGTTTAACCCTTTCAGCCTCTGGAAACACCATATATTTT; d_gene: .; v_gene: TRBV28; j_gene: TRBJ1-3; abundance: .
CDR3aa: CASSVFRTDTQYF; CDR3nt: TGTGCCAGCAGTGTATTTAGGACAGATACGCAGTATTTT; d_gene: .; v_gene: TRBV2; j_gene: TRBJ2-3; abundance: .
CDR3aa: CASSYSRATEQFF; CDR3nt: TGTGCCAGCAGTTACTCAAGGGCGACGGAGCAGTTCTTC; d_gene: .; v_gene: TRBV6-5; j_gene: TRBJ2-1; abundance: .
CDR3aa: CASSRGPAYSYEQYF; CDR3nt: TGTGCCAGCTCGCGGGGACCAGCGTACTCCTACGAGCAGTACTTC; d_gene: .; v_gene: TRBV7-9; j_gene: TRBJ2-7; abundance: .
CDR3aa: CASSKEGITPLGTQYF; CDR3nt: TGCGCCAGCAGCAAAGAGGGAATAACCCCCCTGGGGACCCAGTACTTC; d_gene: .; v_gene: TRBV4-1; j_gene: TRBJ2-5; abundance: .
CDR3aa: CASSPIQSRNTIYF; CDR3nt: TGTGCCAGCTCACCGATTCAATCCCGAAACACCATATATTTT; d_gene: .; v_gene: TRBV18; j_gene: TRBJ1-3; abundance: .
CDR3aa: CASSQRSRKTDTQYF; CDR3nt: TGTGCCAGCAGCCAAAGGTCCCGGAAAACAGATACGCAGTATTTT; d_gene: .; v_gene: TRBV4-2; j_gene: TRBJ2-3; abundance: once
CDR3aa: CASSRGQPDSPLHF; CDR3nt: TGTGCCAGCAGCAGGGGACAGCCCGATTCACCCCTCCACTTT; d_gene: TRBD1; v_gene: TRBV7-9; j_gene: TRBJ1-6; abundance: .
CDR3aa: CASSRTSSGEETQYF; CDR3nt: TGTGCCAGCAGCCGCACGTCTAGCGGAGAAGAGACCCAGTACTTC; d_gene: TRBD2; v_gene: TRBV28; j_gene: TRBJ2-5; abundance: once
CDR3aa: CASSQVMGQQFF; CDR3nt: TGCGCCAGCAGCCAAGTAATGGGCCAACAGTTCTTC; d_gene: .; v_gene: TRBV4-1; j_gene: TRBJ2-1; abundance: .
CDR3aa: CASSSSSGYTF; CDR3nt: TGTGCCAGCAGTTCGTCCTCCGGCTACACCTTC; d_gene: .; v_gene: TRBV6-5; j_gene: TRBJ1-2; abundance: .
CDR3aa: CASGGSGRAIHEQFF; CDR3nt: TGTGCCAGTGGGGGTAGCGGGAGGGCCATTCATGAGCAGTTCTTC; d_gene: TRBD2; v_gene: TRBV19; j_gene: TRBJ2-1; abundance: .
CDR3aa: CASSLGETQYF; CDR3nt: TGTGCCAGCAGTCTGGGGGAGACCCAGTACTTC; d_gene: .; v_gene: TRBV12-3/TRBV12-4; j_gene: TRBJ2-5; abundance: .
CDR3aa: CASSGSGGETQYF; CDR3nt: TGTGCCAGCAGTGGCAGCGGCGGGGAGACCCAGTACTTC; d_gene: .; v_gene: TRBV2; j_gene: TRBJ2-5; abundance: once
CDR3aa: CASSLQATANEKLFF; CDR3nt: TGTGCCAGCAGCTTACAGGCGACAGCTAATGAAAAACTGTTTTTT; d_gene: .; v_gene: TRBV7-2; j_gene: TRBJ1-4; abundance: .
CDR3aa: CASSYSIAYGRAEAFF; CDR3nt: TGTGCCAGCAGTTACTCGATCGCTTACGGCAGGGCTGAAGCTTTCTTT; d_gene: .; v_gene: TRBV6-5; j_gene: TRBJ1-1; abundance: .
CDR3aa: CASSPIDPWLDEKLFF; CDR3nt: TGTGCCAGCAGTCCCATAGATCCATGGTTAGATGAAAAACTGTTTTTT; d_gene: .; v_gene: TRBV28; j_gene: TRBJ1-4; abundance: .
CDR3aa: CASSPWEGAQETQYF; CDR3nt: TGCGCCAGCAGCCCCTGGGAGGGGGCCCAAGAGACCCAGTACTTC; d_gene: .; v_gene: TRBV5-1; j_gene: TRBJ2-5; abundance: .
CDR3aa: CASSEGFVYGYTF; CDR3nt: TGTGCCAGTAGTGAGGGTTTCGTCTATGGCTACACCTTC; d_gene: .; v_gene: TRBV19; j_gene: TRBJ1-2; abundance: .
CDR3aa: CSVAGGPRTDTQYF; CDR3nt: TGCAGCGTTGCCGGAGGGCCTCGCACAGATACGCAGTATTTT; d_gene: .; v_gene: TRBV29-1; j_gene: TRBJ2-3; abundance: .
CDR3aa: CASSQGVTDTQYF; CDR3nt: TGCGCCAGCAGCCAAGGAGTGACAGATACGCAGTATTTT; d_gene: .; v_gene: TRBV4-1; j_gene: TRBJ2-3; abundance: .
CDR3aa: CASSQGGTGNEKLFF; CDR3nt: TGCGCCAGCAGCCAAGGCGGGACAGGGAATGAAAAACTGTTTTTT; d_gene: TRBD1; v_gene: TRBV4-3; j_gene: TRBJ1-4; abundance: .